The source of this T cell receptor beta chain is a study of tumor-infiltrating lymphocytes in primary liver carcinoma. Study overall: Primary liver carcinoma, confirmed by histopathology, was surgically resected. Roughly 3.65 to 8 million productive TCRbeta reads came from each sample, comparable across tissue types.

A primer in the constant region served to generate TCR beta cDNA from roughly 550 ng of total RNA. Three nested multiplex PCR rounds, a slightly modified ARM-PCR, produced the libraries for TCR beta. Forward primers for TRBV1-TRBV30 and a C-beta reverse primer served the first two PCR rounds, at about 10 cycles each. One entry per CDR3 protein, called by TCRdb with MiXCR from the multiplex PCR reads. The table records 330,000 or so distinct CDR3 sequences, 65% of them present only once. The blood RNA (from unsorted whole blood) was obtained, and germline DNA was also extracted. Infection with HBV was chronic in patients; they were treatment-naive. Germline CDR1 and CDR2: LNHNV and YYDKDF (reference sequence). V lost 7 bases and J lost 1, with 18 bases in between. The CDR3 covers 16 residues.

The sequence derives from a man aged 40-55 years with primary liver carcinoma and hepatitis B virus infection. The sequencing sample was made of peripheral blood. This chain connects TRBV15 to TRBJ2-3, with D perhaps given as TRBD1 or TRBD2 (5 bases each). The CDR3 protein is CATNTREWDGTDTQYF. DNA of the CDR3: TGTGCCACCAACACTCGGGAATGGGACGGCACAGATACGCAGTATTTT.